This T cell receptor beta chain came from a study of T cell responses to AZD1222 COVID-19 vaccine. Study-wide results and limits: There were mostly white British donors and more females than males, and clonal diversity was possibly underestimated.

Measured with immunoSEQ multiplex PCR; TCRdb has only the in-frame clones, and not every one. This repertoire shows 150,000 to 160,000 clones, approximately 90% found once; its top ten account for over 1.2%. On this clone: Its antigen remains unknown.

Pooled samples include second doses given at about 4 or 12 weeks. The receptor's source is an adult who received the AZD1222 COVID-19 vaccine. This material consisted of peripheral blood, taken 28 days after the second AZD1222 dose.

CDR3 nucleotide sequence: TGTGCCAGCATGGGACAGGAGAATCAGCCCCAGCATTTT. It yields the protein CASMGQENQPQHF. This sequence joins TRBV25-1 and TRBJ1-5; 8 bases align to TRBD1. J was trimmed by 4 bases and V by 7 bases; bases with no gene match: 3. Per the germline V gene, CDR1 is MGHDK and CDR2 is SYGVNS. There are 13 residues in the CDR3.